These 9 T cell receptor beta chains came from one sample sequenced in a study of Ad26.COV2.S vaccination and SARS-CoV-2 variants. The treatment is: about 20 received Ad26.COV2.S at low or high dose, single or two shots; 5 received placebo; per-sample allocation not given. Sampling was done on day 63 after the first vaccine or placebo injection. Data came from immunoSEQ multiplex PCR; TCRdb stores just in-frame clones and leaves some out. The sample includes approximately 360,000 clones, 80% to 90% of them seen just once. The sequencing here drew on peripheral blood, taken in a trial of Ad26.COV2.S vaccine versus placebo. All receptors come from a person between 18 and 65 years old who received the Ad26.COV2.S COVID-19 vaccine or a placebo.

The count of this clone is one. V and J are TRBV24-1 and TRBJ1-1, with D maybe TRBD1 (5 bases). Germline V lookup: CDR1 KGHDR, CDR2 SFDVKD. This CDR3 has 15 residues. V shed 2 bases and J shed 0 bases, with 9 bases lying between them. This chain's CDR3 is CATSDSGPLNTEAFF. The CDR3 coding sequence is TGTGCCACCAGTGATTCAGGGCCCTTGAACACTGAAGCTTTCTTT.

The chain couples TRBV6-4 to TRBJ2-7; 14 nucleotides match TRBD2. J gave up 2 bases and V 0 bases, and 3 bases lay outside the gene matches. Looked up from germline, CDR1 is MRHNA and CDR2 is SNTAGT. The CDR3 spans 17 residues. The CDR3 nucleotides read TGTGCCAGCAGTGACTCGGGACTAGCGGGGGCCACCTACGAGCAGTACTTC. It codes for CASSDSGLAGATYEQYF.

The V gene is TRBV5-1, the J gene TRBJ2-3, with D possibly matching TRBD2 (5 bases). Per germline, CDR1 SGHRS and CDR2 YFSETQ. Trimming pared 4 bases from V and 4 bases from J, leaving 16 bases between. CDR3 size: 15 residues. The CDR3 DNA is TGCGCCAGCAGCGCCCCGGGAACTGGCGCAGATACGCAGTATTTT. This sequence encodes CASSAPGTGADTQYF.

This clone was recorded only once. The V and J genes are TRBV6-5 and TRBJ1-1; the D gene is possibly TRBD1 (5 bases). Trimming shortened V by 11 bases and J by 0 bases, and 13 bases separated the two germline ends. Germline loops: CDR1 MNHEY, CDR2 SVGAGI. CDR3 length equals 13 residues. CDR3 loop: CAGSRVMNTEAFF. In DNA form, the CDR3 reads TGTGCCGGCTCCAGGGTGATGAACACTGAAGCTTTCTTT.

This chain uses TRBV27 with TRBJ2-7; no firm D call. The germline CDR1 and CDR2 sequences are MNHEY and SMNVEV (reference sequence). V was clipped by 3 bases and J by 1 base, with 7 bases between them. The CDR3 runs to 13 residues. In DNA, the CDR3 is TGTGCCAGCAGTTTTAGTGAGTCCTACGAGCAGTACTTC. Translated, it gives CASSFSESYEQYF.

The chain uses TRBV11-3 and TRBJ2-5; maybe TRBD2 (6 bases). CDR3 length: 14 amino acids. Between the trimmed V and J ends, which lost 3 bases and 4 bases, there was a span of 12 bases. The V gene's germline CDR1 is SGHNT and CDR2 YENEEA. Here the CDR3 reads CASSFLRGGETQYF. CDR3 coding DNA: TGTGCCAGCAGCTTTTTACGGGGAGGAGAGACCCAGTACTTC.

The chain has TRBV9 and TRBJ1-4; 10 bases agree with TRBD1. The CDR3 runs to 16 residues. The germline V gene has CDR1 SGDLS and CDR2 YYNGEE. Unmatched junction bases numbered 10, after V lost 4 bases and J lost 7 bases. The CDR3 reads CASSSGDGTGAEKLFF. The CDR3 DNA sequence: TGTGCCAGCAGCTCCGGGGACGGGACAGGGGCTGAAAAACTGTTTTTT.

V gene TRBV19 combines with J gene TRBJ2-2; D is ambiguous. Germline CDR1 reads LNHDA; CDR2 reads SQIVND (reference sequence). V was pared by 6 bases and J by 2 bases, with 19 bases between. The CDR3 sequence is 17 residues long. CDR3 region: CASRTRAGWANTGELFF. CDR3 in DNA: TGTGCCAGTAGAACTCGAGCAGGTTGGGCCAACACCGGGGAGCTGTTTTTT.

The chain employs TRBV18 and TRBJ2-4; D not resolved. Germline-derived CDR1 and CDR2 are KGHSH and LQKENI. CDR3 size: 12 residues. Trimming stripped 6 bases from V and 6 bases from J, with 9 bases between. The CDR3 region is CASSVQGNIQYF. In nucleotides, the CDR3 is TGTGCCAGCTCCGTCCAAGGAAACATTCAGTACTTC.